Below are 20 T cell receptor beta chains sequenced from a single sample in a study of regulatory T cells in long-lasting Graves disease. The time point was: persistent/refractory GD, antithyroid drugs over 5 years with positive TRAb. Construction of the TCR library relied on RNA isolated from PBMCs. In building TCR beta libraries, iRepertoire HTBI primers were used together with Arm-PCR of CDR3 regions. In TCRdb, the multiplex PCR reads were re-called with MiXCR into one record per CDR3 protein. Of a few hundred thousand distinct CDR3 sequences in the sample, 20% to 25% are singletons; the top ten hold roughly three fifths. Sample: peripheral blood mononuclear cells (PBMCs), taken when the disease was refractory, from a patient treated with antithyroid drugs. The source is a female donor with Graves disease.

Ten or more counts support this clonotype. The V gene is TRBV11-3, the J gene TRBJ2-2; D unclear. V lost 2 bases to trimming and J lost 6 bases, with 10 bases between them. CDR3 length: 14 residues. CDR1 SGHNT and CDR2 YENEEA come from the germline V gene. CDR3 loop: CASSLSALAGELFF. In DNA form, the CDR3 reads TGTGCCAGCAGCTTATCGGCGTTAGCCGGGGAGCTGTTTTTT. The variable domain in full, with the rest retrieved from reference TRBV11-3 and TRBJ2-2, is EAGVVQSPRYKIIEKKQPVAFWCNPISGHNTLYWYLQNLGQGPELLIRYENEEAVDDSQLPKDRFSAERLKGVDSTLKIQPAELGDSAVYLCASSLSALAGELFFGEGSRLTVL.

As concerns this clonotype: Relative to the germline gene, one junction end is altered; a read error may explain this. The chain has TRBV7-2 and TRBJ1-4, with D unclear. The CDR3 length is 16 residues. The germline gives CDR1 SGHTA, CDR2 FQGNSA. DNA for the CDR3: TGTGCCAGCAGTGTCCCTGAGGATGCAACTAATGGAAAACTGTTTTTT. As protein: CASSVPEDATNGKLFF.

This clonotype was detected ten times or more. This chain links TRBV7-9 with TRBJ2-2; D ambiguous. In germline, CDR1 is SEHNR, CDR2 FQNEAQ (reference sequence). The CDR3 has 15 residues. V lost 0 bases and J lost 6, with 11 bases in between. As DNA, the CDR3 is TGTGCCAGCAGCTTAGCTCCGGGCGCGGCCGGGGAGCTGTTTTTT. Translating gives CASSLAPGAAGELFF.

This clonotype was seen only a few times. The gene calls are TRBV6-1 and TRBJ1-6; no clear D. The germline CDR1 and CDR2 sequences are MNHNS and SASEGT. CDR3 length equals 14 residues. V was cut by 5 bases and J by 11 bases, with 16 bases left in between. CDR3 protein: CASSYESGLAPLHF. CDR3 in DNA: TGTGCCAGCAGTTACGAATCAGGACTTGCACCCCTCCACTTT.

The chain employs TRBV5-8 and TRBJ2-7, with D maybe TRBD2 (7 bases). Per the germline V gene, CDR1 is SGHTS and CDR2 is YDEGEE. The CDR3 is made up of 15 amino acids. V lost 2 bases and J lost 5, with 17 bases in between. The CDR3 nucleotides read TGTGCCAGCAGCTTAGGGGGGGGGGGTTCCAACGAGCAGTACTTC. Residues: CASSLGGGGSNEQYF.

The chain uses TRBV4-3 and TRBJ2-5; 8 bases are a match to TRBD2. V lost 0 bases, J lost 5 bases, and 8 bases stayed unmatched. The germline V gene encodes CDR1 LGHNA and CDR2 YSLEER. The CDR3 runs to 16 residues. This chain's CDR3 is CASSQDGGRLGETQYF. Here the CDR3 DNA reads TGCGCCAGCAGCCAAGATGGCGGGAGGTTGGGGGAGACCCAGTACTTC.

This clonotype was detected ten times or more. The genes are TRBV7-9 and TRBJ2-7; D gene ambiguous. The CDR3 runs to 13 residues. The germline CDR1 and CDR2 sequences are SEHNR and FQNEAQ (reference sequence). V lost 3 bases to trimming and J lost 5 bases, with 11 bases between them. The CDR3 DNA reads TGTGCCAGCAGCTTCTACTCGGGCAACGAGCAGTACTTC. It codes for CASSFYSGNEQYF.

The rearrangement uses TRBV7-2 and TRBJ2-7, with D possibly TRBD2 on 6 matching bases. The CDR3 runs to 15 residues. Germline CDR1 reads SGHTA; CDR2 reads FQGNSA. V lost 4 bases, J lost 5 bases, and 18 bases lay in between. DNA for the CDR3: TGTGCCAGCAGCTCTTCGGGGGAGTCTTCCCACGAGCAGTACTTC. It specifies CASSSSGESSHEQYF.

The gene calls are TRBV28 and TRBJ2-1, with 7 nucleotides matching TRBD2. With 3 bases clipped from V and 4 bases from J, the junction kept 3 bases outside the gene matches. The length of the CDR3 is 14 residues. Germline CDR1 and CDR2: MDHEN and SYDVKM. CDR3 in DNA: TGTGCCAGCAGTTTTTCGGGAGGTTACAATGAGCAGTTCTTC. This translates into CASSFSGGYNEQFF.

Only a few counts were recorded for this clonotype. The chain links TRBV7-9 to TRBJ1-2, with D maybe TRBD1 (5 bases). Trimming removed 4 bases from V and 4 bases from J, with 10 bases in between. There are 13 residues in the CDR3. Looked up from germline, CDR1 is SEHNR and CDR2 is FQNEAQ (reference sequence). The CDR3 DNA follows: TGTGCCAGCAGCTCCAGGGAGGCCTATGGCTACACCTTC. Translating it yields CASSSREAYGYTF.

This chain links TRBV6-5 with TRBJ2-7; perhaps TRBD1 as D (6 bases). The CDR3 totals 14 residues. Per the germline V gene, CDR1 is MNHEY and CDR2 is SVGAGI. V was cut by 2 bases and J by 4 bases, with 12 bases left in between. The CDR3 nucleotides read TGTGCCAGCAGTTACACCAGGGGCGAATACGAGCAGTACTTC. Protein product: CASSYTRGEYEQYF.

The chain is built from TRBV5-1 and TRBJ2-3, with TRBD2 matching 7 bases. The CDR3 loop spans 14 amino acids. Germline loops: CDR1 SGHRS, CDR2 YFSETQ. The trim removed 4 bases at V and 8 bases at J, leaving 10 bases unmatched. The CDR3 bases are TGCGCCAGCAGCGGGGGGGGTTCGTTAGTTACGCAGTATTTT. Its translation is CASSGGGSLVTQYF.

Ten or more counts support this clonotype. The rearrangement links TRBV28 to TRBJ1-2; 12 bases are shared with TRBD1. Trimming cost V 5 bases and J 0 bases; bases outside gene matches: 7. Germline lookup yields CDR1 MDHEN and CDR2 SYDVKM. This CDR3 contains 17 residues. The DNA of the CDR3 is TGTGCCAGCAGTCAGGCGGGACAGGGGGCCTCTAACTATGGCTACACCTTC. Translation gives CASSQAGQGASNYGYTF.

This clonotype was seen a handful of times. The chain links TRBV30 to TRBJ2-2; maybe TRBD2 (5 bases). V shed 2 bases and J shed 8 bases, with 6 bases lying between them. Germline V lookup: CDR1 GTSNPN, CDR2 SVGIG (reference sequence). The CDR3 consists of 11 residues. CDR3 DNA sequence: TGTGCCTGGAGTAGGAGGGGGGAGCTGTTTTTT. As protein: CAWSRRGELFF.

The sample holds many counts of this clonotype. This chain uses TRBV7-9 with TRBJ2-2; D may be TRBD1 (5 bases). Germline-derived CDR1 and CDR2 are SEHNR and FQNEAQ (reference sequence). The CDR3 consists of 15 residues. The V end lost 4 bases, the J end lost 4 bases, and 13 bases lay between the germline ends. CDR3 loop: CASSWTLQSTGELFF. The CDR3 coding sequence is TGTGCCAGCAGCTGGACACTTCAGTCCACCGGGGAGCTGTTTTTT.

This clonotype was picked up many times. The CDR3 is CASSLETGSPYEQYF. CDR3 bases: TGCGCCAGCAGCTTGGAGACAGGGTCCCCCTACGAGCAGTACTTC. The chain is built from TRBV5-1 and TRBJ2-7; 7 positions agree with TRBD1. After removal of 0 bases from V and 2 bases from J, the junction contained 5 bases not matched to a gene. Looked up from germline, CDR1 is SGHRS and CDR2 is YFSETQ. The CDR3 loop spans 15 amino acids.

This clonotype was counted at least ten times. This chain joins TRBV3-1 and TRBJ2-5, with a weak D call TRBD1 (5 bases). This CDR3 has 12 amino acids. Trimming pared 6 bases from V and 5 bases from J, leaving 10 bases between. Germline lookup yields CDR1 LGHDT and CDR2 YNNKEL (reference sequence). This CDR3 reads CASSRTSETQYF. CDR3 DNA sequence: TGTGCCAGCAGTCGGACATCTGAGACCCAGTACTTC.

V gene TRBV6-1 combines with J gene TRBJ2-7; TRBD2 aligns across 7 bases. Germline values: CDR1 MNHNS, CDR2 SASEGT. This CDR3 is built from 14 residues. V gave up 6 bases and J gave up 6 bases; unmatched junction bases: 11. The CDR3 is CASRASGTTGEQYF. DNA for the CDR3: TGTGCCAGCAGAGCCTCCGGGACTACCGGCGAGCAGTACTTC.

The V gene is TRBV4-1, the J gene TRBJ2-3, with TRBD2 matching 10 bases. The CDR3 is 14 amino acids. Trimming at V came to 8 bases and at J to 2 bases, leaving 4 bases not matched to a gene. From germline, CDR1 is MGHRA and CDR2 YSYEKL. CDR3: CASQLAGFTDTQYF. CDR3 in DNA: TGCGCCAGCCAACTAGCGGGATTCACAGATACGCAGTATTTT.

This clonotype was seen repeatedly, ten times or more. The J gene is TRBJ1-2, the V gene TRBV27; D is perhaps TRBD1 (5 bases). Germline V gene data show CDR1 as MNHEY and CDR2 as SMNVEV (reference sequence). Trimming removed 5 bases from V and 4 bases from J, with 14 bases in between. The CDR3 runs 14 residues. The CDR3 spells CASSTTGTTYGYTF. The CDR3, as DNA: TGTGCCAGCAGTACAACCGGGACGACCTATGGCTACACCTTC.